These T cell receptor beta chains were read from a single sample in a study of T cell changes during pregnancy in multiple sclerosis. The table came from immunoSEQ multiplex PCR; TCRdb's copy has only in-frame clones and leaves some out. The table lists 50,000 or so clones, almost 95% of them singletons, with less than 2.5% in the top ten. The material was peripheral blood, obtained in the third trimester of pregnancy. The receptors originated from a female donor with multiple sclerosis, enrolled in a pregnancy study. The CDR3 runs from the conserved cysteine through the conserved F or W. Each record gives: J gene, V gene, CDR3 protein.

TRBJ2-7 TRBV7-9 CASSSKRGQPYEQYF
TRBJ2-5 TRBV28 CASSSGTSWVGETQYF
TRBJ2-7 TRBV19 CASSILAGPDYEQYF
TRBJ1-2 TRBV28 CASSPTRADGYTF
TRBJ2-7 TRBV18 CASSQTWDNSYEQYF
TRBJ2-1 TRBV19 CASSISGRDYNEQFF
TRBJ2-2 TRBV7-3 CASSLIRGDTGELFF
TRBJ1-5 TRBV6-5 CASSPDRTQGTQHF
TRBJ2-7 TRBV21-1 CASKGYEQYF
TRBJ2-7 TRBV18 CASSVSDRRYEQYF